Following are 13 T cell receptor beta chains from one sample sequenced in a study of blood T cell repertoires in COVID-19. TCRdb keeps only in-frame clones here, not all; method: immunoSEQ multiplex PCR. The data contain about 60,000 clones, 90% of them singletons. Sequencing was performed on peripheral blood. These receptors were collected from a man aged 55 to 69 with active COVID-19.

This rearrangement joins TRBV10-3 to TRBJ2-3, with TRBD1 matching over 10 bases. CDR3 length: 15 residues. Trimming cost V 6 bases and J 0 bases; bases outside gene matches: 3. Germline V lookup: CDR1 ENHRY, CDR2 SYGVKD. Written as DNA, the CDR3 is TGTGCCATCAGGATGGACAGGGGGAGCACAGATACGCAGTATTTT. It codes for CAIRMDRGSTDTQYF.

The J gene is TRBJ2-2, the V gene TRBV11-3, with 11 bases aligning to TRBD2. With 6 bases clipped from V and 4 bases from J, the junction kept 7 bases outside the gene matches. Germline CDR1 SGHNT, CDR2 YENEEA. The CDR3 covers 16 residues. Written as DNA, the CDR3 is TGTGCCAGCAGTAGCGGGGGGGCCTCCCCCACCGGGGAGCTGTTTTTT. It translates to CASSSGGASPTGELFF. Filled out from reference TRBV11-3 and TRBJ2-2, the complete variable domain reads EAGVVQSPRYKIIEKKQPVAFWCNPISGHNTLYWYLQNLGQGPELLIRYENEEAVDDSQLPKDRFSAERLKGVDSTLKIQPAELGDSAVYLCASSSGGASPTGELFFGEGSRLTVL.

DNA of the CDR3: TGTGCCAGCCACAGGGGCGGATATGAAAAACTGTTTTTT. It yields the protein CASHRGGYEKLFF. The V and J genes are TRBV28 and TRBJ1-4; 7 nucleotides match TRBD1. The length of the CDR3 is 13 residues. Germline assignment: CDR1 MDHEN and CDR2 SYDVKM. Unmatched junction bases numbered 6, after V lost 8 bases and J lost 6 bases.

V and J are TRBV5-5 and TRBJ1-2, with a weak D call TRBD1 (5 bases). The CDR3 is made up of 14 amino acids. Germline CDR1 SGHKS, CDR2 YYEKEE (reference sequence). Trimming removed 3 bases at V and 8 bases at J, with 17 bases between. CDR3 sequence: CASSSSGYREGYTF. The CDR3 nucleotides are TGTGCCAGCAGCTCTTCAGGGTATCGGGAGGGCTACACCTTC.

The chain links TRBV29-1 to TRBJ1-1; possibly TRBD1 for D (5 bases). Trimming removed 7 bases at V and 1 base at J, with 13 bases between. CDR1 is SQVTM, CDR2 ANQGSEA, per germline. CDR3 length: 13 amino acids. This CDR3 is CSAGGGSNTEAFF. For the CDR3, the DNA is TGCAGCGCGGGGGGAGGGTCGAACACTGAAGCTTTCTTT.

The CDR3: CASSQRQGRRAQYF. CDR3 DNA sequence: TGTGCCAGCAGCCAGAGACAGGGGAGGCGGGCCCAGTACTTC. The chain recombines TRBV14 with TRBJ2-5; 8 positions match TRBD1. Germline loops: CDR1 SGHDN, CDR2 FVKESK. The CDR3 extends over 14 amino acids. V gave up 3 bases and J gave up 9 bases; unmatched junction bases: 9.

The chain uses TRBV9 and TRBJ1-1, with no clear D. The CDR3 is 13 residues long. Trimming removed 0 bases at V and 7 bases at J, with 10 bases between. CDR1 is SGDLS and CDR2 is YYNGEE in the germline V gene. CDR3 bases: TGTGCCAGCAGCGTAGGGGCGGGGTTTGAAGCTTTCTTT. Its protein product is CASSVGAGFEAFF.

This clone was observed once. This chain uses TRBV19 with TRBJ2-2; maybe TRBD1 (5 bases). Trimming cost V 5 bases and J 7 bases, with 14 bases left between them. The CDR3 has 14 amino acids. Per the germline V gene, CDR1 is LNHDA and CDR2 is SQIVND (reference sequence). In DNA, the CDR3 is TGTGCCAGTAGTTCAGGGCAGTGGATCGGGGAGCTGTTTTTT. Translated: CASSSGQWIGELFF.

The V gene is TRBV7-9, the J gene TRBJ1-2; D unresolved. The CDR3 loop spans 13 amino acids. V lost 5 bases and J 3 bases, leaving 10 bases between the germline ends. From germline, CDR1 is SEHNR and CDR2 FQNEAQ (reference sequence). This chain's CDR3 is CASSPGSYYGYTF. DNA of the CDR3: TGTGCCAGCAGCCCAGGATCTTACTATGGCTACACCTTC.

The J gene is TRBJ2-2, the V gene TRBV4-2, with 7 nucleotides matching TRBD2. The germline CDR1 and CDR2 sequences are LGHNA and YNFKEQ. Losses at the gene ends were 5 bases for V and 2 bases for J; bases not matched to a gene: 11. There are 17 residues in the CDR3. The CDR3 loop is CASSEGWLAANTGELFF. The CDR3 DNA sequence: TGTGCCAGCAGCGAAGGGTGGCTAGCGGCTAACACCGGGGAGCTGTTTTTT.

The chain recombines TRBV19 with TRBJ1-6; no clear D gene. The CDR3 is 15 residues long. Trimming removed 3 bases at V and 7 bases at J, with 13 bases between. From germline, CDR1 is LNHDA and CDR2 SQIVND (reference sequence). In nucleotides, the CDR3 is TGTGCCAGTAGTATGATACGTCAGGCAAATTCACCCCTCCACTTT. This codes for CASSMIRQANSPLHF.

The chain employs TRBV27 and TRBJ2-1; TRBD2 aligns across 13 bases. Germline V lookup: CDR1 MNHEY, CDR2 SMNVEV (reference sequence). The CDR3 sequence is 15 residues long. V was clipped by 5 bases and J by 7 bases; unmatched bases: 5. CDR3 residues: CASSQGLAGPNEQFF. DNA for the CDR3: TGTGCCAGCAGTCAGGGACTAGCGGGACCTAATGAGCAGTTCTTC.

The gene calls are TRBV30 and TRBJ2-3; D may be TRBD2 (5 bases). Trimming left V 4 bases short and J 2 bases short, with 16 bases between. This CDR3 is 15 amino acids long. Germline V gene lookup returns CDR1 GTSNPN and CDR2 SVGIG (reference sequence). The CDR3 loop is CAWTPGIGPTDTQYF. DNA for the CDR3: TGTGCCTGGACTCCCGGGATTGGCCCCACAGATACGCAGTATTTT. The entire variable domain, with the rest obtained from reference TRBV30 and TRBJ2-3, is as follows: SQTIHQWPATLVQPVGSPLSLECTVEGTSNPNLYWYRQAAGRGLQLLFYSVGIGQISSEVPQNLSASRPQDRQFILSSKKLLLSDSGFYLCAWTPGIGPTDTQYFGPGTRLTVL.